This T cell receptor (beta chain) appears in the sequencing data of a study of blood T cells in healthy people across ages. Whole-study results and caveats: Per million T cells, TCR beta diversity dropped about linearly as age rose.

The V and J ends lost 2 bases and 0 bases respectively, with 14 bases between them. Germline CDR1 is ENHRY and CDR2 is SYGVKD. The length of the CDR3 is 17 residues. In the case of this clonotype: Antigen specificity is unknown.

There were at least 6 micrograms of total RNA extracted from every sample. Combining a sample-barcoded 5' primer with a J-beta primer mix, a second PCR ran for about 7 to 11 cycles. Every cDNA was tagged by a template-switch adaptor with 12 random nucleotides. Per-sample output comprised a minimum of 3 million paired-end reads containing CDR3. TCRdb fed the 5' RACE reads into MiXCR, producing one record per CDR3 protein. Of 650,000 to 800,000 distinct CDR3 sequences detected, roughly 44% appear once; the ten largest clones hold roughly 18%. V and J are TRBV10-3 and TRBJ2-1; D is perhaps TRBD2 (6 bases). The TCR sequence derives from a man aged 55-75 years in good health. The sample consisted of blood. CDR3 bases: TGTGCCATCAGTGAGCCCTACGCGGGGAGCTCCTACAATGAGCAGTTCTTC. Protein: CAISEPYAGSSYNEQFF.